This T cell receptor (beta chain) was obtained from a study of T-cell reconstitution after alpha-beta-depleted transplantation in children. Points from the study as a whole: Newly generated T cells supplied most T-cell counts and diversity one year post-transplant. At day 60, the high TCRbeta diversity found in some patients originated from recipient T cells and thymic progenitors that had survived. Approximately two months post-transplant, alpha-beta T cells reportedly originated from several hundred expanded graft clones.

This clonotype appeared many times. The antigen is undetermined. Preparation of the TCRbeta library involved a method that used unique molecular identifiers. TCRdb processed the PCR reads anew with MiXCR; each CDR3 protein has one entry. The sample holds 100,000 to 130,000 distinct CDR3 sequences, around 6.4% seen once. The germline V gene has CDR1 MNHEY and CDR2 SVGAGI. V lost 1 base to trimming and J lost 7 bases; unmatched junction nucleotides: 2. This CDR3 is built from 13 residues. The sample consisted of PBMCs, mostly from graft donor cells, taken 360 days after TCRalphabeta/CD19-depleted stem cell transplant. The chain couples TRBV6-5 to TRBJ1-1; 8 nucleotides match TRBD1. The TCR originated in a male patient aged 2-15 years who had a stem cell transplant for acute lymphoblastic leukemia, so the T cells may come from the graft donor. The chain's CDR3 is CASSYFRGREAFF. The CDR3 coding sequence is TGTGCCAGCAGTTACTTCAGGGGGCGTGAAGCTTTCTTT.